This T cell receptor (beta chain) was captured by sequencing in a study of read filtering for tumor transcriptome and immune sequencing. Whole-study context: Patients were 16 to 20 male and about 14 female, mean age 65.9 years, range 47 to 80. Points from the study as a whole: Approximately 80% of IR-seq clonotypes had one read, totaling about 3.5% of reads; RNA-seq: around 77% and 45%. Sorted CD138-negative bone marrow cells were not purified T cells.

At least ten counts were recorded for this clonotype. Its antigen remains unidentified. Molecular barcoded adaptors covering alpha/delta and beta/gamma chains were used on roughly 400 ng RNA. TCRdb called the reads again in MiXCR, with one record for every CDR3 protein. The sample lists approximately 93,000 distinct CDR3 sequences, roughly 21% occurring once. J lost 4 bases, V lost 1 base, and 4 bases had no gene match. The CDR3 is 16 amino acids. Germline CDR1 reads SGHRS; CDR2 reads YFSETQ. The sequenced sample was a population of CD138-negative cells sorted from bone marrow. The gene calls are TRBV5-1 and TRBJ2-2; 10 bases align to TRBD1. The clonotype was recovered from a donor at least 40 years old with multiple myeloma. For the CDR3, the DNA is TGCGCCAGCAGCTTGCTTGGGACAGGGGTCACCGGGGAGCTGTTTTTT. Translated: CASSLLGTGVTGELFF.